This TCR beta chain was recovered during a study of PD-1 blockade in classical Hodgkin lymphoma. Study-wide context: Nivolumab 3 mg/kg was given intravenously every 2 weeks. Study-wide findings and caveats: Complete responders' baseline diversity resembled that of newly diagnosed patients. TCR diversity in CD4+, not CD8+, cells rose significantly by C4D1.

All patients relapsed after autologous stem cell transplantation, and brentuximab vedotin exposure varied. Complete response, partial response or progressive disease constituted the best response categories observed. Trimming left V 5 bases short and J 4 bases short, with 11 bases between. The CDR3 has 13 amino acids. Germline CDR1 MNHEY, CDR2 SVGAGI. Worth noting for this clone: Its antigen is unknown.

Sequencing used immunoSEQ multiplex PCR; TCRdb keeps in-frame clones, though not all of them. This table holds 24,000 or so clones, over 60% found once. This chain uses TRBV6-5 with TRBJ2-5; D might be TRBD2 (5 bases). This TCR was recovered from a human donor with classical Hodgkin lymphoma. The material sequenced was peripheral blood mononuclear cells (PBMCs), taken before the second cycle of nivolumab. The CDR3 nucleotides read TGTGCCAGCAGTACGCCGGGGTTAGAGACCCAGTACTTC. Protein: CASSTPGLETQYF.